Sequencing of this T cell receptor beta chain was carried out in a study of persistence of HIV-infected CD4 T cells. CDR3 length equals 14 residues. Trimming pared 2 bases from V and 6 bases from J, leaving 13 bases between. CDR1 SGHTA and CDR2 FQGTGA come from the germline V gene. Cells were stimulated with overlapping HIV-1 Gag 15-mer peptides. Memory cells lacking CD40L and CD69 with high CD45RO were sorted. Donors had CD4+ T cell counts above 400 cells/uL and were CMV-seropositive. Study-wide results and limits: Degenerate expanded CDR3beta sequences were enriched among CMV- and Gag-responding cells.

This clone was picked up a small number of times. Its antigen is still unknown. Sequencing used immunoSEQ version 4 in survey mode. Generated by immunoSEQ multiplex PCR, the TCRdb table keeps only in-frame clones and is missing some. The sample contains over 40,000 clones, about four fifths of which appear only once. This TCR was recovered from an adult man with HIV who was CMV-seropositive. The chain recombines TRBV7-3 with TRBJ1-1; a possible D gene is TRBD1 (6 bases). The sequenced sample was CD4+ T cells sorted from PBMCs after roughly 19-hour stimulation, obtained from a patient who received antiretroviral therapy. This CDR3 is CASSLDQGTPEAFF. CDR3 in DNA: TGTGCCAGCAGCTTAGACCAGGGGACCCCTGAAGCTTTCTTT.